Here is one T cell receptor (beta chain) with its context. Its antigen is currently unknown. CDR3 size: 17 residues. Trimming cost V 4 bases and J 0 bases; bases outside gene matches: 5. CDR1 is SGHNT and CDR2 is YYREEE in the germline V gene (reference sequence). The data originate from a study of T-cell memory formation after mild COVID-19. Sample barcodes and UMIs were carried by the TCR alpha and TCR beta cDNA libraries that 5'RACE generated with constant-segment primers. TCRdb passed the 5' RACE reads through MiXCR, listing each CDR3 protein once. The table lists fewer than 200,000 distinct CDR3 sequences, roughly 13% of them singletons. Points from the study as a whole: Nothing showed for sure that second-wave clones peaking on day 37 were SARS-CoV-2 specific.

The chain uses TRBV5-4 and TRBJ2-6; TRBD1 matches at 9 bases. The origin of this receptor is a man aged 18 to 30 who had mild COVID-19 (a few samples of this study predate the infection). Cell type and time point are not known. The source material was PBMCs or a T cell subset sorted from them (not recorded which). Written as DNA, the CDR3 is TGTGCCAGCAGCCCGGGACAGGGACCCTCTGGGGCCAACGTCCTGACTTTC. This sequence encodes CASSPGQGPSGANVLTF. The whole variable domain, filled in from reference TRBV5-4 and TRBJ2-6, reads ETGVTQSPTHLIKTRGQQVTLRCSSQSGHNTVSWYQQALGQGPQFIFQYYREEENGRGNFPPRFSGLQFPNYSSELNVNALELDDSALYLCASSPGQGPSGANVLTFGAGSRLTVL.